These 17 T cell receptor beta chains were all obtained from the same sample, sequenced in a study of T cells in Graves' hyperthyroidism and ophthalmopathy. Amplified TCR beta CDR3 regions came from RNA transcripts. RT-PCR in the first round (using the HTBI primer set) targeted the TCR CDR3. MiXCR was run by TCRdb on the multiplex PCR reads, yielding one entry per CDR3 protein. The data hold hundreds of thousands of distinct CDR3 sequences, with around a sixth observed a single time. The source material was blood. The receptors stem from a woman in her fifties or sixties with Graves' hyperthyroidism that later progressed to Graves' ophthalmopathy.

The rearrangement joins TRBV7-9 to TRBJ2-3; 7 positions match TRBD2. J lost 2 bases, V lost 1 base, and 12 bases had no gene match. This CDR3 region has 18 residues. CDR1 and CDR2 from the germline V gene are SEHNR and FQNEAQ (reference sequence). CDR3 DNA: TGTGCCAGCAGCTTAGATCCATTTCGGGACTATAACACAGATACGCAGTATTTT. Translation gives CASSLDPFRDYNTDTQYF.

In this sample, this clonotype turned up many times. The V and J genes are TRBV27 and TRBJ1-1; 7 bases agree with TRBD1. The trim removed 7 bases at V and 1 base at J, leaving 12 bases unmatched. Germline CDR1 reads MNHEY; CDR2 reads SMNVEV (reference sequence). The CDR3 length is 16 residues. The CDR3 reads CASIRIRGPKNTEAFF. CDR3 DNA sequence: TGTGCCAGCATTCGGATTAGGGGGCCGAAGAACACTGAAGCTTTCTTT.

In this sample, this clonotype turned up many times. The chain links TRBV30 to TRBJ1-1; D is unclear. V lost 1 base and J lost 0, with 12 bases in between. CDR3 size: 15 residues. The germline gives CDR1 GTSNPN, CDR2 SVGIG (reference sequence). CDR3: CAWSEQRIMNTEAFF. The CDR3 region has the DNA TGTGCCTGGAGTGAACAGAGAATAATGAACACTGAAGCTTTCTTT.

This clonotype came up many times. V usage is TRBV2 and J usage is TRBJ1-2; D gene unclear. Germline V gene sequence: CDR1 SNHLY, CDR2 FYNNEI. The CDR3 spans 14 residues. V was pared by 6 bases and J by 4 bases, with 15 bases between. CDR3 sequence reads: CASRDAEMGYGYTF. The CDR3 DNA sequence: TGTGCCAGCAGAGACGCCGAAATGGGCTATGGCTACACCTTC.

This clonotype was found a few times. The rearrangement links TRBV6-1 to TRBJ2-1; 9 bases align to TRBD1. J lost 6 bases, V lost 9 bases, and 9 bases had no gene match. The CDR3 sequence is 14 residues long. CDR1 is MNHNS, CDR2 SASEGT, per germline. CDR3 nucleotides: TGTGCCAGTCGGTTCGGACAGGGGATCAATGAGCAGTTCTTC. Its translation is CASRFGQGINEQFF.

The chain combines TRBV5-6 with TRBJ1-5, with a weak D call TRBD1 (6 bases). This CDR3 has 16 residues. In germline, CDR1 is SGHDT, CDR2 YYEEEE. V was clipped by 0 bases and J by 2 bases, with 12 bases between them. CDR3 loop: CASSLAGGPGNQPQHF. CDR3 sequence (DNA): TGTGCCAGCAGCTTGGCGGGGGGGCCAGGCAATCAGCCCCAGCATTTT.

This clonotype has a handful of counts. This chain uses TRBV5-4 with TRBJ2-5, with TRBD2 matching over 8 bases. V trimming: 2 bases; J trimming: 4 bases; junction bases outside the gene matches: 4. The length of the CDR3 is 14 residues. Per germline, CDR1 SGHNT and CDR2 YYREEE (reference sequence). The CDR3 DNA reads TGTGCCAGCAGCTTTTGGACTAGCAGAGAGACCCAGTACTTC. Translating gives CASSFWTSRETQYF.

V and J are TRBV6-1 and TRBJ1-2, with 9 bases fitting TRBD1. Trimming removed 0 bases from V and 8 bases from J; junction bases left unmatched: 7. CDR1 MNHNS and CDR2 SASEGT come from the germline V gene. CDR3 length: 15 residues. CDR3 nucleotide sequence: TGTGCCAGCAGTGAAGCGGGACAGGGTGTTAGAGGCTACACCTTC. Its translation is CASSEAGQGVRGYTF.

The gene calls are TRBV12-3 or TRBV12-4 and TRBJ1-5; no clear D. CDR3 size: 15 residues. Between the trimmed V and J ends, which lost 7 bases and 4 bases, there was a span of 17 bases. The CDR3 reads CASTLDGIRNQPQHF. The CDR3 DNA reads TGTGCCAGCACCCTAGACGGGATAAGGAATCAGCCCCAGCATTTT.

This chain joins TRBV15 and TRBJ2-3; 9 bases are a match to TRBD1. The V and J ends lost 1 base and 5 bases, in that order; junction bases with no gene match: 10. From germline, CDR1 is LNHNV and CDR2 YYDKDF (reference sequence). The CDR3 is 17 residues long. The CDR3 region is CATSRVFGTGRGDTQYF. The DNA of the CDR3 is TGTGCCACCAGCAGAGTATTCGGGACAGGGAGAGGAGATACGCAGTATTTT.

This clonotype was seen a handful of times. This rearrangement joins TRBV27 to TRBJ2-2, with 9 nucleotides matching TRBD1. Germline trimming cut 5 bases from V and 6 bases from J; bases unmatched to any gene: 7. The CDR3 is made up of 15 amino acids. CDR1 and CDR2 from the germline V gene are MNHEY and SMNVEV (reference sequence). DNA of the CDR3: TGTGCCAGCAGTCTAGGACAGGGGAGCGCCGGGGAGCTGTTTTTT. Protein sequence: CASSLGQGSAGELFF.

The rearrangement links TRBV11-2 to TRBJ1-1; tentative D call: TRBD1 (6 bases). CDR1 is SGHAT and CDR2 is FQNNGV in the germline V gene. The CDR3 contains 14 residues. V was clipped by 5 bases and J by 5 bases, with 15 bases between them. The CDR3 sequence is CASSVQGLRTEAFF. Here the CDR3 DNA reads TGTGCCAGCAGCGTACAGGGTTTGAGAACTGAAGCTTTCTTT.

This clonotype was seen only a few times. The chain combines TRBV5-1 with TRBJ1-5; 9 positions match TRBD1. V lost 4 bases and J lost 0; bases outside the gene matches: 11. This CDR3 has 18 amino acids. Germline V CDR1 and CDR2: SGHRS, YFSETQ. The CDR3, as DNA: TGCGCCAGCAGCCTGGGGACAGGGACGCCCTATAGCAATCAGCCCCAGCATTTT. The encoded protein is CASSLGTGTPYSNQPQHF. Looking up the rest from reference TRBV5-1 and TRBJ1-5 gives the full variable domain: KAGVTQTPRYLIKTRGQQVTLSCSPISGHRSVSWYQQTPGQGLQFLFEYFSETQRNKGNFPGRFSGRQFSNSRSEMNVSTLELGDSALYLCASSLGTGTPYSNQPQHFGDGTRLSIL.

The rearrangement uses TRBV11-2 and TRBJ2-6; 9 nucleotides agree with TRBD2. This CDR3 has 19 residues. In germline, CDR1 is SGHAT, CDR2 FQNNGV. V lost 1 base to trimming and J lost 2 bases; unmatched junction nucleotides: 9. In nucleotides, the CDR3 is TGTGCCAGCAGCTTAGTATGGGTTCTAGCGGGAACTGGGGCCAACGTCCTGACTTTC. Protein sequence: CASSLVWVLAGTGANVLTF.

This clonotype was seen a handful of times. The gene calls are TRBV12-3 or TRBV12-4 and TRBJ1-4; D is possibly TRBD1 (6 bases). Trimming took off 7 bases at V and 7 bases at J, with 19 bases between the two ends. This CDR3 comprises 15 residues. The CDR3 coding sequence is TGTGCCAGCACCATAATGGGGGGGGGCAGTGAAAAACTGTTTTTT. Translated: CASTIMGGGSEKLFF.

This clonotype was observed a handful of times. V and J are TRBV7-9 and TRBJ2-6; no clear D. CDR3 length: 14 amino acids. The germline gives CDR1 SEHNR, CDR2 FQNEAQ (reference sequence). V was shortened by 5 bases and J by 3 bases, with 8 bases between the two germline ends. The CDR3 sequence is CASSLQLGANVLTF. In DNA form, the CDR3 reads TGTGCCAGCAGCCTCCAACTTGGGGCCAACGTCCTGACTTTC.

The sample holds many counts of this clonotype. CDR3 DNA sequence: TGCAGTGCTAGTTCTAGCGGGGGCTACGAGCAGTACTTC. Translated: CSASSSGGYEQYF. V usage is TRBV20-1 and J usage is TRBJ2-7, with 10 bases that match TRBD2. After removal of 3 bases from V and 3 bases from J, the junction contained 2 bases not matched to a gene. Germline lookup yields CDR1 DFQATT and CDR2 SNEGSKA (reference sequence). The CDR3 runs 13 residues.